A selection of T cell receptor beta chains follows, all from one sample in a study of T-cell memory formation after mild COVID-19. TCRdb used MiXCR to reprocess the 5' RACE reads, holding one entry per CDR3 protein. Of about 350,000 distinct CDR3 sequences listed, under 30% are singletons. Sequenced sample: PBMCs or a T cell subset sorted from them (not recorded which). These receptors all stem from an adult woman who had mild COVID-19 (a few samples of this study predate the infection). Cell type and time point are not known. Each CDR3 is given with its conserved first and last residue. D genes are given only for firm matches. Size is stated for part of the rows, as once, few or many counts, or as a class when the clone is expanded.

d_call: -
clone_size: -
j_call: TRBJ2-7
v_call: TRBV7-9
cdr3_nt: TGTGCCAGCAGTACGACGCTCGCCTACGAGCAGTACTTC
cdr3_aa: CASSTTLAYEQYF

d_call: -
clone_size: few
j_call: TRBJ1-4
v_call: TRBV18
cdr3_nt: TGTGCCAGCTCACCTCAGTTTACGGGCCTCGCCCCTGCAACTAATGAAAAACTGTTTTTT
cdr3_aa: CASSPQFTGLAPATNEKLFF

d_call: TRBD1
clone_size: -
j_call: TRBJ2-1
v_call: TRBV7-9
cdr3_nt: TGTGCCAGCAGCTTCCAGGGGGACAATGAGCAGTTCTTC
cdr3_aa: CASSFQGDNEQFF

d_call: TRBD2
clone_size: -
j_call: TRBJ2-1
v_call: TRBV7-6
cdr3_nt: TGTGCCAGCAGCTCTGGACTAGCGGGAGCCTCCTACAATGAGCAGTTCTTC
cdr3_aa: CASSSGLAGASYNEQFF

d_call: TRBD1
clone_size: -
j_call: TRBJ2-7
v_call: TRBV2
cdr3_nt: TGTGCCAGCAGTGAACAGGGGGTATTATACGAGCAGTACTTC
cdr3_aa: CASSEQGVLYEQYF

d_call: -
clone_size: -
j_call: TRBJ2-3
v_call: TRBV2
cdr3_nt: TGTGCCTATCTCGGCCGGGTCATCACAGATACGCAGTATTTT
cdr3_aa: CAYLGRVITDTQYF

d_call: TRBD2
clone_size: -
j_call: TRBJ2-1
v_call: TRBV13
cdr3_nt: TGTGCCAGCAGCTCGCCCTGGGACTACCGGGGTGAGCAGTTCTTC
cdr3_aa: CASSSPWDYRGEQFF

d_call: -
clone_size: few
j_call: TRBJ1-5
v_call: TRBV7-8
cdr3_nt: TGTGCCAGCAGTGCAAACCGGTGGGAGAGCAATCAGCCCCAGCATTTT
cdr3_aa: CASSANRWESNQPQHF

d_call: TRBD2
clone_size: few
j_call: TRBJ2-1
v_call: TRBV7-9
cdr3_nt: TGTGCCAGCAGGTTAGCGGGGGGCCCTGGCAATGAGCAGTTCTTC
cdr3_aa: CASRLAGGPGNEQFF

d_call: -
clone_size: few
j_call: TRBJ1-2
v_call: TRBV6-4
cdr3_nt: TGTGCCAGCAGGACCCCTCGGGGTGGCTACACCTTC
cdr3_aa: CASRTPRGGYTF

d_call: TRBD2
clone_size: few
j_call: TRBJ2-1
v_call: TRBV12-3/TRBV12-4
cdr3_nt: TGTGCCAGCACAGGACTAGCGAGCATCAATGAGCAGTTCTTC
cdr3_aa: CASTGLASINEQFF

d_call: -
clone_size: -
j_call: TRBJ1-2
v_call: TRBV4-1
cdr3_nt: TGCGCCAGCAGCCAACAGGACAGCCTCTATGGCTACACCTTC
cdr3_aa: CASSQQDSLYGYTF

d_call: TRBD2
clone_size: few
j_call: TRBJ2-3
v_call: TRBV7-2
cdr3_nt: TGTGCCAGCAGCTTCCTAGCGGGAGTAACAGATACGCAGTATTTT
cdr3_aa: CASSFLAGVTDTQYF

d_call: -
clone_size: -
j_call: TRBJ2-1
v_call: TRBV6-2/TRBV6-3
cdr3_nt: TGTGCCAGCAGTTACCCCCCACTAGTGCAGTTCTTC
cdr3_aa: CASSYPPLVQFF

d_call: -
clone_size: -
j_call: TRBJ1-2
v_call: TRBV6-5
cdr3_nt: TGTGCCAGCAGTCTTGCCCCAAGGGCCGACTATGGCTACACCTTC
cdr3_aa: CASSLAPRADYGYTF

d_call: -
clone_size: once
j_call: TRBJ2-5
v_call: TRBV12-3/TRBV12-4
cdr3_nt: TGTGCCAGCAGTTTAGTTGAGTTTAAGACCCAGTACTTC
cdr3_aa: CASSLVEFKTQYF

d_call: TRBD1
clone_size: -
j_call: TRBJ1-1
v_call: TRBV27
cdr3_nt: TGTGCCAGCAGTCGTGACAGGGGGTACGCTGAAGCTTTCTTT
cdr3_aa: CASSRDRGYAEAFF

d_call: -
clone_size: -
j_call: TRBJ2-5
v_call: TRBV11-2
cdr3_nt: TGTGCCAGCAGCTTCTTCGGGGAGACCCAGTACTTC
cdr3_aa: CASSFFGETQYF